This TCR beta chain was captured by sequencing in a study of cytomegalovirus exposure and HLA in healthy donors (dated by TCRdb to 2016 to 2017). The study in broad terms: The 650 to 800 repertoires of the first cohort and the approximately 110 validation repertoires were produced on the same platform, according to a later analysis. Along with the approximately 670-subject first cohort, a separate validation cohort of over a hundred different subjects was used. High-throughput TCR immunosequencing, statistical association of individual TCRs with disease status, and machine learning were combined to predict cytomegalovirus infection status. The study aimed to test whether signatures of past pathogen exposure could be identified by cataloging public T cell receptors.

Details on this clone: The antigen it recognizes is unknown. No much larger clone exists at a distance of one base, and base qualities are not known.

Donors formed part of the validation cohort, which comprised about 130 subjects and was distinct from the first cohort of several hundred subjects. The junction carries 19 bases between V and J, which are trimmed by 1 base and 6 bases respectively. The germline V gene encodes CDR1 SGHNT and CDR2 YENEEA. From the cysteine up to the phenylalanine, the CDR3 has a length of 16 residues. Only the CDR3 portion is preserved as DNA: 48 bases, with reading frame beginning at the first base. Library generation was performed with the immunoSEQ multiplex PCR assay. The authors processed their data as follows. To diagnose cytomegalovirus status from the catalog of TCR beta chain sequences, a statistical classification framework was built. Entries here come from immuneACCESS through TCRdb and include only in-frame sequences with V and J called. Some clones fail to appear in such tables; in the studies checked, an unresolved V gene covers under half of the shortfall, and the cause of the remainder is unknown. Clone size and V and J calls were adopted from that table, with D and trimming inferred from the DNA. The sample profile shows about 140,000 clones; 85% to 90% of them were found once. The ten top clones hold roughly 3% of the sample.

Paper-wide results and their limitations: Cytomegalovirus status was reported to be diagnosed by the classifier with high specificity and sensitivity in both the original and validation cohorts. Across donors, most TCR sequences were observed very rarely, whereas some public TCRs were present in many individuals. In the study, approximately 150 TCR beta chains were listed as associated with cytomegalovirus. It was suggested by the authors that the approach could potentially be generalized to other disease states and immunological phenotypes. A later analysis found that TCRs clustered in the first cohort also tended to co-occur in the 100 to 150 validation repertoires, with approximately 95% of cluster scores above 0. A few of the identified cytomegalovirus-associated TCR beta chains were confirmed in vitro to be specific for cytomegalovirus antigens. A later analysis had no HLA typing for the validation cohort, so co-occurrence there was scored across all 120 repertoires.

Sequencing input: PBMCs. The rearrangement joined TRBV11-3 to TRBJ2-7; a tentative D call is TRBD1 (6 bases match). The TCR originated in a man younger than 35 in good health and CMV-seronegative. The CDR3 here reads CASSLGTGLDGGEQYF. In nucleotide form, the sequence is TGTGCCAGCAGCTTAGGAACAGGGCTGGATGGGGGCGAGCAGTACTTC. Reference TRBV11-3 and TRBJ2-7 proteins supply the regions before and after the CDR3; the full variable domain is: EAGVVQSPRYKIIEKKQPVAFWCNPISGHNTLYWYLQNLGQGPELLIRYENEEAVDDSQLPKDRFSAERLKGVDSTLKIQPAELGDSAVYLCASSLGTGLDGGEQYFGPGTRLTVT.